These T cell receptor beta chains were read from a single sample in a study of T cell changes during pregnancy in multiple sclerosis. Sequencing used immunoSEQ multiplex PCR; TCRdb keeps in-frame clones, though not all of them. The profile covers approximately 49,000 clones, with around 90% appearing a single time and 5.1% taken by the ten largest. Specimen: peripheral blood, collected after pregnancy. The receptors derive from a female donor in good health, enrolled as a control in a pregnancy study. The conserved cysteine and the conserved F or W are not part of the CDR3 here. The D gene is left open where the match is weak. Only part of the rows carry a size: once, few, many, or a class if the clone is expanded.

j_call clone_size d_call v_call cdr3_aa
TRBJ2-7 . . TRBV6-1 ASSEALPASSYEQY
TRBJ2-5 . TRBD1 TRBV7-3 ASSFMDRVGETQY
TRBJ1-6 few . TRBV5-1 ASSLGEGIYNSPLH
TRBJ1-2 . TRBD1 TRBV10-3 AISEPRGQNYGYT
TRBJ2-1 . TRBD2 TRBV6-5 ASSSSGSPPNEQF
TRBJ2-7 . TRBD2 TRBV19 ASSSIGEAGGSYEQY
TRBJ1-1 . . TRBV19 ASTNPLRTEAF
TRBJ2-3 . . TRBV27 ASTHRNTDTQY
TRBJ2-7 once . TRBV6-5 ASSSRAENHYEQY
TRBJ1-1 . TRBD1 TRBV28 ASSAPGTGASRVAF
TRBJ1-3 . . TRBV14 ASSLPRESGNTIY
TRBJ2-5 . . TRBV7-3 ASSPAGKETQY
TRBJ1-5 few . TRBV4-1 ASSQAGAGQPQH
TRBJ2-7 . . TRBV18 ASSPRTGGNVEQY
TRBJ2-3 . TRBD1 TRBV7-9 ASTVSGTGEGTDTQY
TRBJ1-2 . . TRBV14 ASSQELTDPNYGYT
TRBJ1-2 . . TRBV9 ASGEVDYGYT
TRBJ1-1 . TRBD1 TRBV5-6 ASSLATGADTEAF
TRBJ1-2 . TRBD1 TRBV4-3 ASSQAGQNYGYT
TRBJ1-1 . . TRBV29-1 SVEVGQAMNTEAF
TRBJ2-7 . TRBD1 TRBV5-4 ASSQGQGVFSYEQY
TRBJ2-2 . TRBD2 TRBV9 ASSVEGTSPTGELF
TRBJ2-3 . . TRBV4-3 ASSLQWGRGTQY
TRBJ2-1 . TRBD2 TRBV19 ASSVLGGLAGGGQF
TRBJ2-1 . TRBD1 TRBV5-1 ASSFTGVSYNEQF
TRBJ1-1 . TRBD1 TRBV6-1 ASSERGTGFEAEAF
TRBJ1-1 . . TRBV5-1 ASSFILGTRTEAF
TRBJ1-1 . . TRBV5-5 ASSSRGPRPEAF
TRBJ2-1 . TRBD1 TRBV2 AILTGQGARIERDEQF
TRBJ1-4 . TRBD1 TRBV4-1 ASSRQGGDEKLF
TRBJ2-7 few TRBD2 TRBV19 ASRPRGSGIHEQY
TRBJ2-2 . TRBD1 TRBV5-1 ASSTYRGQGLGELF
TRBJ2-2 . . TRBV19 ASSTRTSPPGELF
TRBJ1-1 . TRBD1 TRBV6-5 ASSRPGQATTEAF
TRBJ1-1 . . TRBV18 ASAPRQRMNTEAF
TRBJ1-1 . . TRBV7-9 ASSRREGEGYTEAF
TRBJ1-5 . TRBD1 TRBV15 ATSRFTGTANQPQH
TRBJ2-3 once TRBD1 TRBV15 ATSRGRDRGPRDTQY
TRBJ2-7 once TRBD2 TRBV30 AWSRGSGRPLYEQY
TRBJ2-7 . . TRBV18 ASSPQQGGYEQY
TRBJ2-7 once . TRBV2 ASSEDRSSYEQY
TRBJ1-6 . . TRBV4-1 ASSQVTFNPATKEVNSPLH
TRBJ1-2 . TRBD1 TRBV6-5 ASSNPGQINYGYT
TRBJ1-2 . . TRBV28 ASLTGLYGYT
TRBJ2-5 . . TRBV19 ASSIRLGETQY
TRBJ1-2 . TRBD1 TRBV7-2 ASSPPPPRDSYYGYT
TRBJ1-5 . . TRBV28 ASSLWGPGAGYQPQH
TRBJ1-2 . TRBD1 TRBV6-5 ASSGDRGAGYT
TRBJ1-4 . . TRBV19 ASSMERVRNEKLF
TRBJ1-3 . . TRBV4-3 ASSQGAMGLSGNTIY
TRBJ1-1 . TRBD1 TRBV11-2 ASSFGTGGIGRYTEAF
TRBJ2-3 once . TRBV11-3 ASSLGLGGDTQY
TRBJ2-2 . TRBD2 TRBV6-1 ASGTSADTGELF
TRBJ2-1 . TRBD2 TRBV2 ASSELAASNEQF